The clone carrying this TCR beta chain was seen a single time. Treatment indicated: oral pan-JAK inhibitor, 5-10 mg twice daily. This entry is derived from a study of CD8+ T cells in alopecia areata. As the sequencing template, cDNA was produced by extracting RNA and reverse transcribing it. The protocol was immunoSEQ multiplex PCR, while the TCRdb copy is restricted to in-frame clones and leaves out a portion. The sample carries approximately 200,000 clones, more than 55% recorded once. Trimming pared 5 bases from V and 4 bases from J, leaving 20 bases between. The CDR3 is made up of 17 amino acids. Germline values: CDR1 SEHNR, CDR2 FQNEAQ (reference sequence).

This TCR was sampled from a human donor with alopecia areata. This sample comprised CD4+ T cells sorted from blood, obtained at week 4, from a patient treated with tofacitinib. The genes are TRBV7-9 and TRBJ1-4; D may be TRBD1 (5 bases). The CDR3 loop is CASSTTPSGRINEKLFF. The CDR3 coding sequence is TGTGCCAGCAGCACTACGCCTTCGGGACGGATTAATGAAAAACTGTTTTTT.